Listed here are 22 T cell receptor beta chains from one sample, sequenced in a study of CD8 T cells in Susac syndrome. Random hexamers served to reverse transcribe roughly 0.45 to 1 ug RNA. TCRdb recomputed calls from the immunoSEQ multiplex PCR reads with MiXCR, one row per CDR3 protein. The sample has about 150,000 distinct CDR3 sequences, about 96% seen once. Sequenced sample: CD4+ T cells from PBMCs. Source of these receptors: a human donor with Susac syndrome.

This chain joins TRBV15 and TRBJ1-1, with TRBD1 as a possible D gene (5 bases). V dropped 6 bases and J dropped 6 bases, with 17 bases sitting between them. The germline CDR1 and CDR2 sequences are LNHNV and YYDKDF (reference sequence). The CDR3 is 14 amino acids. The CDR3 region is CATSSDGKQAEAFF. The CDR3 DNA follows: TGTGCCACCAGTTCCGATGGGAAACAGGCTGAAGCTTTCTTT.

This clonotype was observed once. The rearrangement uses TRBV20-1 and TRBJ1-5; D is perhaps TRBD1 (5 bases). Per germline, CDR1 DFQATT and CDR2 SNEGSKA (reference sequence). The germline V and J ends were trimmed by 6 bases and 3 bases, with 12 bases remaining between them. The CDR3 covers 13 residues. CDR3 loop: CSAGGKPNQPQHF. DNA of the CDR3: TGCAGTGCCGGGGGGAAACCCAATCAGCCCCAGCATTTT.

CDR3 in amino acids: CSALRWGGEQYF. Written as DNA, the CDR3 is TGCAGCGCTCTCAGGTGGGGCGGCGAGCAGTACTTC. The J gene is TRBJ2-7, the V gene TRBV29-1, with TRBD1 as a possible D gene (5 bases). The V and J ends lost 7 bases and 6 bases respectively, with 16 bases between them. The CDR3 is 12 residues long. Germline V lookup: CDR1 SQVTM, CDR2 ANQGSEA.

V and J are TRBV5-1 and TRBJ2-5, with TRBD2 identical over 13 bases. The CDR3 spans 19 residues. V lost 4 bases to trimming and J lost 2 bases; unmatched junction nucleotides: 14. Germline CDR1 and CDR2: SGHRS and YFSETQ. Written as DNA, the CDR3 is TGCGCCAGCAGCCCCCTTCCCCCCGGACTAGCGGGGGTACAAGAGACCCAGTACTTC. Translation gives CASSPLPPGLAGVQETQYF.

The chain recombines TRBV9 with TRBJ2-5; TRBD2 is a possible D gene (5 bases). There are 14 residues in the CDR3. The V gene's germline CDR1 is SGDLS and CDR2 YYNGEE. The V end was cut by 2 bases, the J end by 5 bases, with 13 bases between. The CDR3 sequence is CASSVSSRGETQYF. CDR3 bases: TGTGCCAGCAGCGTTTCTAGCAGAGGGGAGACCCAGTACTTC.

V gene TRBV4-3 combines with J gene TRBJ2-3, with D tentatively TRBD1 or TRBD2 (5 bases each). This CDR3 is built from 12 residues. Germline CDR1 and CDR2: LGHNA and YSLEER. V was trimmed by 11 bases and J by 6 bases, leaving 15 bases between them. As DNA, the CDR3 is TGCGCCTCGGGACGGGGTAGGGATACGCAGTATTTT. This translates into CASGRGRDTQYF.

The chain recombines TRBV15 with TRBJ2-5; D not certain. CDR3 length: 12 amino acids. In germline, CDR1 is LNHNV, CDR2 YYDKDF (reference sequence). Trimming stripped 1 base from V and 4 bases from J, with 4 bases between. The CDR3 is CATSRAAETQYF. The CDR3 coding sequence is TGTGCCACCAGCAGAGCAGCAGAGACCCAGTACTTC.

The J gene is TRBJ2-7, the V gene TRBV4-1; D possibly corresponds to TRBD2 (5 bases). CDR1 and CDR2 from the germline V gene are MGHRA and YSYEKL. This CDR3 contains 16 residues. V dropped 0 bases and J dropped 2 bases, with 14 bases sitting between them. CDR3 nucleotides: TGCGCCAGCAGCCAAGATTTCCGGGGAGATACCTACGAGCAGTACGTC. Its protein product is CASSQDFRGDTYEQYV.

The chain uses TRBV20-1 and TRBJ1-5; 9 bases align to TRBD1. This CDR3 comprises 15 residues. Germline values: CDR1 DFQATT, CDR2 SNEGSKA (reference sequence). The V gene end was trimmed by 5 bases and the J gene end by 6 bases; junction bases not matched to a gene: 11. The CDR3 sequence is CSAGGQGPLGQPQHF. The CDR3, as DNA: TGCAGTGCTGGGGGACAGGGCCCCTTGGGTCAGCCCCAGCATTTT.

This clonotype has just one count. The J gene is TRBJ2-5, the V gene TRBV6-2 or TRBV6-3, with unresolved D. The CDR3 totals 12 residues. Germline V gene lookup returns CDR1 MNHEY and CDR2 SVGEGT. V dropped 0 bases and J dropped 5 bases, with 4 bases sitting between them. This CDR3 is CASSYSQETQYF. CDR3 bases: TGTGCCAGCAGTTACTCGCAGGAGACCCAGTACTTC.

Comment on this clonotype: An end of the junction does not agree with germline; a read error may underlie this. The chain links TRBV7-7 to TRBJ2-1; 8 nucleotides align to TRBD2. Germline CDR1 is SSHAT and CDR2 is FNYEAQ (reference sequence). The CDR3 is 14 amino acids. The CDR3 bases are TGTGCTAGCAGCTTAGCGGGACGTGGAAATGAGCAGTTCTTC. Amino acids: CASSLAGRGNEQFF.

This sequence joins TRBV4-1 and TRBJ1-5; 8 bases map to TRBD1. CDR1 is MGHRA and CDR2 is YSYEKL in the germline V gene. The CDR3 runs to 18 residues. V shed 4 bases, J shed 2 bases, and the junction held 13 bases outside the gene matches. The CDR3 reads CASSPTVGTGRGNQPQHF. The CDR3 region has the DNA TGCGCCAGCAGCCCTACCGTCGGGACAGGAAGGGGCAATCAGCCCCAGCATTTT.

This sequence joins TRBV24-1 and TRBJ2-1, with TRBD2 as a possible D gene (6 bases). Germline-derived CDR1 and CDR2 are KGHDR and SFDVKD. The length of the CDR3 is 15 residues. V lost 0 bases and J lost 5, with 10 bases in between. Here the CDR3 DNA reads TGTGCCACCAGTGATTTGGGCAGGGAGGACAATGAGCAGTTCTTC. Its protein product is CATSDLGREDNEQFF.

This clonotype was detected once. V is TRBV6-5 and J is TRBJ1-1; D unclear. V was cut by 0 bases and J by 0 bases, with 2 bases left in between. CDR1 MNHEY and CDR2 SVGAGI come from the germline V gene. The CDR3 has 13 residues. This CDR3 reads CASSYSVNTEAFF. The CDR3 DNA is TGTGCCAGCAGTTACTCGGTGAACACTGAAGCTTTCTTT.

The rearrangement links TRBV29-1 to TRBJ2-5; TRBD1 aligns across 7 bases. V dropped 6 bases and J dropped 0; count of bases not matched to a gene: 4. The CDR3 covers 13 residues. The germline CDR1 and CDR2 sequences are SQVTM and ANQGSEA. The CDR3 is CSVRGQYQETQYF. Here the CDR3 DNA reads TGCAGCGTCCGGGGACAGTACCAAGAGACCCAGTACTTC.

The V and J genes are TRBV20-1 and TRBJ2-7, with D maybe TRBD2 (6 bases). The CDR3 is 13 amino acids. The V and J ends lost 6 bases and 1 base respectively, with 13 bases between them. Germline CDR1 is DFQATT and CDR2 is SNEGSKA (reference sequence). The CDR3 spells CSAGGTLSYEQYF. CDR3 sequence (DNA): TGCAGTGCAGGCGGGACTCTATCCTACGAGCAGTACTTC.

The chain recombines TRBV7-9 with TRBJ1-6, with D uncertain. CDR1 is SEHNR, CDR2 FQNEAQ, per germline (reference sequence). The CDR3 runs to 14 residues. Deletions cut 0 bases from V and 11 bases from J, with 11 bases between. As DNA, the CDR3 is TGTGCCAGCAGCTTAGCGGCCGAGGAAACACCCCTCCACTTT. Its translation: CASSLAAEETPLHF.

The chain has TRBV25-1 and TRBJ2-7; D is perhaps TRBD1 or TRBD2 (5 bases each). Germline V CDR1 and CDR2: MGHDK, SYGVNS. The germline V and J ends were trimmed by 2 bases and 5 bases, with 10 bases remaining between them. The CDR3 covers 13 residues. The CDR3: CASSEGGAHEQYF. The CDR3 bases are TGTGCCAGCAGTGAAGGGGGAGCCCACGAGCAGTACTTC.

The CDR3 nucleotides read TGTGCCAGCAGCTTAACCCAGCATAGCACAGATACGCAGTATTTT. The encoded protein is CASSLTQHSTDTQYF. The rearrangement links TRBV5-6 to TRBJ2-3, with D hard to call. The CDR3 covers 15 residues. Germline values: CDR1 SGHDT, CDR2 YYEEEE. The germline V and J ends were trimmed by 2 bases and 0 bases, with 10 bases remaining between them.

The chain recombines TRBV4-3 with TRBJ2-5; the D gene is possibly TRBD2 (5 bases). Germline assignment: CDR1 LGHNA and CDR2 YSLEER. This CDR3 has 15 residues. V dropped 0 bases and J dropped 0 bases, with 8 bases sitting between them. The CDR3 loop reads CASSQDGENQETQYF. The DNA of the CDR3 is TGCGCCAGCAGCCAAGATGGGGAGAACCAAGAGACCCAGTACTTC.

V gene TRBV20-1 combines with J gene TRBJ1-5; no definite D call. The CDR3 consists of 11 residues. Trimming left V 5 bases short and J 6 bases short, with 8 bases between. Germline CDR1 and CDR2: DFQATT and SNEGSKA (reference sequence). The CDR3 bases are TGCAGTGCTGTCAAACTTCAGCCCCAGCATTTT. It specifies CSAVKLQPQHF.

Here the CDR3 reads CSASKGVGEKLFF. The CDR3 DNA reads as TGCAGTGCTAGTAAGGGTGTCGGAGAAAAACTGTTTTTT. This rearrangement joins TRBV20-1 to TRBJ1-4, with D uncertain. The germline V gene has CDR1 DFQATT and CDR2 SNEGSKA (reference sequence). The ends were cut back, 3 bases at V and 8 bases at J, with 13 bases in the middle. CDR3 size: 13 residues.